This T cell receptor beta chain was captured in a study of T cell repertoires in cytomegalovirus infection (dated by TCRdb to between 2018 and 2020). Some background on the complete study: The peptide stimulations were aimed at well-studied HLA-B-restricted epitopes as well as recently identified HLA-C-restricted CMV epitopes, whose presentation resists viral immunomodulation. The HLA type of each donor mattered for the analysis, because public TCR beta signatures pointed to carriage of CMV infection along with the matching HLA type. The paper as a whole reports these results and caveats: The ex vivo response was dominated by HLA-C-restricted CMV-specific TCR beta clonotypes, which also provided the single most frequent clonotype in two of eight donors. In both this cohort and an independent cohort of over 350 donors, the cumulative frequency of public TCR beta family members distinguished carriers of CMV infection plus the relevant HLA type.

In the paper's terms, the treatment or condition label means: in vitro stimulation with specific CMV peptide epitopes to enrich CMV-specific T cells. This clonotype was seen a handful of times. The target of this receptor is not known. Per-nucleotide qualities are absent, and no much larger clonotype sits a single base away. Trimming removed 10 bases from V and 2 bases from J, leaving 12 bases between the germline ends. The germline V gene (reference sequence) provides CDR1 MNHEY and CDR2 SMNVEV. The CDR3 starts with the cysteine, ends with the phenylalanine, and has 12 residues. The retained sequence is limited to the CDR3, 36 bases, with the frame set at the first base. Instrument on record: Illumina HiSeq 1500. TCRdb itself trimmed the public reads at Q25 with fastp, ran MiXCR and retained productive beta chains. Each entry merges the rows of one CDR3 protein and shows their most common DNA and genes. Here the sample has roughly 350,000 distinct CDR3 sequences; about 35% occur a single time. Jointly, the top ten make up approximately 13% of the sample.

Sequencing was performed on cultured PBMCs, taken from culture after CMV antigen stimulation. The rearrangement joined TRBV27 to TRBJ2-7, with no reliable assignment of the D segment. The origin of this receptor is a human donor in good health (CMV status not recorded). Some clones in this sample may be carry-over from other donors' samples. Read as DNA, the sequence is TGTGCCACCAAAACGATGGCCTACGAGCAGTACTTC. This gives the protein CATKTMAYEQYF.